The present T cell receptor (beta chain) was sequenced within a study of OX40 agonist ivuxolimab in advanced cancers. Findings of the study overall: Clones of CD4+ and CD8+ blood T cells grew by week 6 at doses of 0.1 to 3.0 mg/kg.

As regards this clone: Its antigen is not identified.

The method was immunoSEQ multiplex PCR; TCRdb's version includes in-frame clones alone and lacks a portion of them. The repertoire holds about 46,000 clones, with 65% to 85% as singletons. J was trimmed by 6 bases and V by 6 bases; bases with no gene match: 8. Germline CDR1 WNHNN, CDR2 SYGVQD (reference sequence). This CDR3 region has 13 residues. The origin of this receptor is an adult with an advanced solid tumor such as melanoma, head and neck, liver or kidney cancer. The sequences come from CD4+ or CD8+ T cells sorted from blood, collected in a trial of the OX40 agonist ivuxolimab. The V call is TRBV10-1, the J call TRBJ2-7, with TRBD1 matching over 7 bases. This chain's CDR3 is CASSRDRKGEQYF. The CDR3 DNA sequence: TGCGCCAGCAGCCGGGACAGAAAGGGCGAGCAGTACTTC.